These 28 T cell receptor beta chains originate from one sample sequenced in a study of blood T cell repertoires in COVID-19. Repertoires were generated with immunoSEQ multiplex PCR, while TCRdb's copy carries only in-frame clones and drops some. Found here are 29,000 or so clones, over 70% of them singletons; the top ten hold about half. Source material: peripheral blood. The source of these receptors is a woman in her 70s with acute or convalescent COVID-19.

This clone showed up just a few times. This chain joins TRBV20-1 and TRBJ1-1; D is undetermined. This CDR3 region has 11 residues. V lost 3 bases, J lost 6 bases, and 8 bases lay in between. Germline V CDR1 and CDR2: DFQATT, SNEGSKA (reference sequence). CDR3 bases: TGCAGTGCTAGTAAAGTAGCTGAAGCTTTCTTT. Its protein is CSASKVAEAFF.

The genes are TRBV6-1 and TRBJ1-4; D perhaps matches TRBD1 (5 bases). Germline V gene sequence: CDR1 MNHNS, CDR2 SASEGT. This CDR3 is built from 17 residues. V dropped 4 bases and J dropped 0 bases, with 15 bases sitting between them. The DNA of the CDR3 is TGTGCCAGCAGTGTGATGGGGGGAAGTGCAACTAATGAAAAACTGTTTTTT. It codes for CASSVMGGSATNEKLFF.

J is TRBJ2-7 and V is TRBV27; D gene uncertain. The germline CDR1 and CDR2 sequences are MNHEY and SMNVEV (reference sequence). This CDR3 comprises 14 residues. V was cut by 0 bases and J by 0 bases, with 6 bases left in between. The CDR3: CASSLSQHSYEQYF. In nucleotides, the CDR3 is TGTGCCAGCAGTTTATCTCAACACTCCTACGAGCAGTACTTC.

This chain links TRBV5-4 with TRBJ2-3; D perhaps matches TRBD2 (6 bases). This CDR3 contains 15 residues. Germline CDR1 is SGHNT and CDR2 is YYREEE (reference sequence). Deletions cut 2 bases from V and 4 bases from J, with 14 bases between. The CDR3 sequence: CASSFFSGEADTQYF. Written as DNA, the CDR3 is TGTGCCAGCAGCTTTTTTAGCGGAGAGGCAGATACGCAGTATTTT.

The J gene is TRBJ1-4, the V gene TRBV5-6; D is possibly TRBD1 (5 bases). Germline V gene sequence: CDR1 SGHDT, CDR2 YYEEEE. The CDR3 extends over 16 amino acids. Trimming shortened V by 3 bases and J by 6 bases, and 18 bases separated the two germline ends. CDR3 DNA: TGTGCCAGCAGCTCAGCGAACACAGGAAACTATGAAAAACTGTTTTTT. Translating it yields CASSSANTGNYEKLFF.

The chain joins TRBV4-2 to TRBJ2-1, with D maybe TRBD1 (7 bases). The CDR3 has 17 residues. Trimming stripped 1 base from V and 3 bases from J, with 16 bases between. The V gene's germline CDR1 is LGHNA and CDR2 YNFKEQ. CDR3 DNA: TGTGCCAGCAGCCAAGTGGGGAGTCAGGGGGGCTACAATGAGCAGTTCTTC. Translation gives CASSQVGSQGGYNEQFF.

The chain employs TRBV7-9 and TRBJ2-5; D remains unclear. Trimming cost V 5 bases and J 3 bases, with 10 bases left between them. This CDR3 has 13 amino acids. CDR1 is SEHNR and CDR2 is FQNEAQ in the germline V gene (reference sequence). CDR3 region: CASSPHKKETQYF. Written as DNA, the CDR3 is TGTGCCAGCAGCCCACACAAGAAAGAGACCCAGTACTTC.

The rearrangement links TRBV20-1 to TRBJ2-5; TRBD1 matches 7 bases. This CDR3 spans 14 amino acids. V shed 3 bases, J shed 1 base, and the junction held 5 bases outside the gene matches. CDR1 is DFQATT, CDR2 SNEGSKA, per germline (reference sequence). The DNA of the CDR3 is TGCAGTGCTAGTCTCGGGACAGTCCAAGAGACCCAGTACTTC. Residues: CSASLGTVQETQYF.

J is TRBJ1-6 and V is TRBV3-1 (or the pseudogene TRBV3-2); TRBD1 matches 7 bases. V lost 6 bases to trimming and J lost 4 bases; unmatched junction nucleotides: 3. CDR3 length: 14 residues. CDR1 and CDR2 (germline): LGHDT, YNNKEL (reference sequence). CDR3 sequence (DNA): TGTGCCAGCAGGAACAGGGGTTATAATTCACCCCTCCACTTT. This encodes CASRNRGYNSPLHF.

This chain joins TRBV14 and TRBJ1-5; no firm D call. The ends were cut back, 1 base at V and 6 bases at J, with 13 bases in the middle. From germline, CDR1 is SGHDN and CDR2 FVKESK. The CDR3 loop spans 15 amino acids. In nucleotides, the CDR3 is TGTGCCAGCAGCCAAGGCGGTGGGTACGGTCAGCCCCAGCATTTT. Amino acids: CASSQGGGYGQPQHF.

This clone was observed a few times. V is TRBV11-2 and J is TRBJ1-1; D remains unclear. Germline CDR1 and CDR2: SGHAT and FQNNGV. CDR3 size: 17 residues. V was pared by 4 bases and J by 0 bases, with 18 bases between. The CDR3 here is CASSSGRTRDVNTEAFF. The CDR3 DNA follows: TGTGCCAGCAGCTCAGGTAGGACCCGGGATGTGAACACTGAAGCTTTCTTT.

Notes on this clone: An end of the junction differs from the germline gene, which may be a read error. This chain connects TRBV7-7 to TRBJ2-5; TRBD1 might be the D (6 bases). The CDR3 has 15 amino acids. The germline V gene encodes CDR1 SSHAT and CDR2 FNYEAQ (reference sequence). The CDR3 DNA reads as TGTGCTAGCAGCTTGCTTGGGGGCCGGGAAGAGACCCAGTACTTC. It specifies CASSLLGGREETQYF.

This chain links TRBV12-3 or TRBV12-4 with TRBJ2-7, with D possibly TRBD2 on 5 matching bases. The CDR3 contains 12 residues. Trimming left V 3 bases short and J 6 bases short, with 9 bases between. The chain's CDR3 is CASSFTRGEQYF. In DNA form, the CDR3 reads TGTGCCAGCAGTTTCACTCGGGGCGAGCAGTACTTC.

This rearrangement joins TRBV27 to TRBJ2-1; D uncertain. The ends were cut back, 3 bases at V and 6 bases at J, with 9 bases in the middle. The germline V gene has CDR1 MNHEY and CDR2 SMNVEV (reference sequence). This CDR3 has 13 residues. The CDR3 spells CASSFPARNEQFF. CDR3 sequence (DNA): TGTGCCAGCAGTTTCCCAGCGCGCAATGAGCAGTTCTTC.

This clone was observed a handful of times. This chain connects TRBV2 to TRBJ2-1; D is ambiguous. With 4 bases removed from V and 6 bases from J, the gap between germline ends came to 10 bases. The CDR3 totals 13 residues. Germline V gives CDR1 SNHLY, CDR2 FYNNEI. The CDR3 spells CASSVVARNEQFF. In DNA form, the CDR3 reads TGTGCCAGCAGTGTCGTGGCTCGCAATGAGCAGTTCTTC.

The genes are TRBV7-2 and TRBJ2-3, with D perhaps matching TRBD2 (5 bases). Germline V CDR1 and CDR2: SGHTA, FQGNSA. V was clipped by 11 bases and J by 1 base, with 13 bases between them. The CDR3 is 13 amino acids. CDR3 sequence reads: CAGRRGGTDTQYF. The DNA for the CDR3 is TGTGCCGGGAGAAGAGGAGGCACAGATACGCAGTATTTT.

The CDR3 region is CASRVPGEQPQHF. The CDR3 DNA reads as TGTGCCAGCAGAGTTCCGGGTGAGCAGCCCCAGCATTTT. This rearrangement joins TRBV2 to TRBJ1-5; D ambiguous. The CDR3 is made up of 13 amino acids. The germline V gene encodes CDR1 SNHLY and CDR2 FYNNEI. The ends were cut back, 6 bases at V and 7 bases at J, with 13 bases in the middle. Based on the CDR3 plus reference TRBV2 and TRBJ1-5, the full variable domain is EPEVTQTPSHQVTQMGQEVILRCVPISNHLYFYWYRQILGQKVEFLVSFYNNEISEKSEIFDDQFSVERPDGSNFTLKIRSTKLEDSAMYFCASRVPGEQPQHFGDGTRLSIL.

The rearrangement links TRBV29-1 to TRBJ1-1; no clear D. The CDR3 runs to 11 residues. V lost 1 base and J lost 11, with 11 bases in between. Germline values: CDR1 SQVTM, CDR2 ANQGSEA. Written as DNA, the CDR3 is TGCAGCGTTGAAGGTGGACCGGGGGCTTTCTTT. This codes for CSVEGGPGAFF.

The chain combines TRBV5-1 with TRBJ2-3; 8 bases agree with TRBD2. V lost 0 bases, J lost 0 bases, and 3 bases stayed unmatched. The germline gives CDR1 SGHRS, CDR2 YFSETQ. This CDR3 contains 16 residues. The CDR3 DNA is TGCGCCAGCAGCTTGGTCAGCGGGGGTAGCACAGATACGCAGTATTTT. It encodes CASSLVSGGSTDTQYF.

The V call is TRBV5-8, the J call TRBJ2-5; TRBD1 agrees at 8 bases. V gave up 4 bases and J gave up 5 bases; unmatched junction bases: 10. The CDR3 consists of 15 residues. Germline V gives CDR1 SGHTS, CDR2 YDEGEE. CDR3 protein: CASSHSTGAWETQYF. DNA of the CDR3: TGTGCCAGCAGCCACTCGACAGGGGCCTGGGAGACCCAGTACTTC.

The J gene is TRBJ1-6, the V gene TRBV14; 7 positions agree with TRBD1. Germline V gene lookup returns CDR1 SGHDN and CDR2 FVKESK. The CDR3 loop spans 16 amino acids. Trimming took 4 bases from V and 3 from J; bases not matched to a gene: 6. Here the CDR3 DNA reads TGTGCCAGCAGCCTAAGGGGACAGCGCTATAATTCACCCCTCCACTTT. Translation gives CASSLRGQRYNSPLHF.

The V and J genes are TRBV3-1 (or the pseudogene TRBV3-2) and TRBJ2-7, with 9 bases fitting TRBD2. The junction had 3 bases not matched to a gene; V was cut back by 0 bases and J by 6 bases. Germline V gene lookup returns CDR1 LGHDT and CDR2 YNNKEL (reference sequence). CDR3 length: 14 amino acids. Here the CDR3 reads CASSQEGLAVEQYF. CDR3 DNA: TGTGCCAGCAGCCAAGAGGGACTAGCAGTCGAGCAGTACTTC.

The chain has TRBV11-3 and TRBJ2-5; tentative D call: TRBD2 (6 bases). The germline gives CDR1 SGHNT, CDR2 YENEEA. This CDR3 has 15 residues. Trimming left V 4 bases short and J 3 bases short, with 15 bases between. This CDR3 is CASSSGLAGEETQYF. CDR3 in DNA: TGTGCCAGCAGCTCGGGACTGGCCGGGGAAGAGACCCAGTACTTC.

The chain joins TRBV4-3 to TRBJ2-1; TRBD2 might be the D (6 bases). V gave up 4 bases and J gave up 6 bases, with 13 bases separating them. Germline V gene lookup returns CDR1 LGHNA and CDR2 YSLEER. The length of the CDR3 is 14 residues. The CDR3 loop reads CASSLYRDSNEQFF. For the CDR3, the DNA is TGCGCCAGCAGCCTTTACCGGGACTCCAATGAGCAGTTCTTC.

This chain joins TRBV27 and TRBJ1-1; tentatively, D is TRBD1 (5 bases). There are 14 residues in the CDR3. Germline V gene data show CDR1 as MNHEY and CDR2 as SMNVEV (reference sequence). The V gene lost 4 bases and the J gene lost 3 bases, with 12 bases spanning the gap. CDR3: CASSWAGGYTEAFF. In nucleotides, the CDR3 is TGTGCCAGCAGTTGGGCGGGGGGGTACACTGAAGCTTTCTTT.

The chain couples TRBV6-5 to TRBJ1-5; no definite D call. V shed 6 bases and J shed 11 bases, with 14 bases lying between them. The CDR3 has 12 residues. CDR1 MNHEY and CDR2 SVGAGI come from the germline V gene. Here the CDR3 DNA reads TGTGCCAGCAGCCTGGCCCTCGGGTCCCAGCATTTT. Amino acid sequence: CASSLALGSQHF.

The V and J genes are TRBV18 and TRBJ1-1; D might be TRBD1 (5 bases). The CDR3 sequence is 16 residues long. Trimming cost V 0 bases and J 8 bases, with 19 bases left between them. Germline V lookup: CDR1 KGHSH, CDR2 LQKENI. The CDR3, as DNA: TGTGCCAGCTCACCACCGCGGCAGGCTGAAGGGGTAGAAGCTTTCTTT. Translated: CASSPPRQAEGVEAFF.

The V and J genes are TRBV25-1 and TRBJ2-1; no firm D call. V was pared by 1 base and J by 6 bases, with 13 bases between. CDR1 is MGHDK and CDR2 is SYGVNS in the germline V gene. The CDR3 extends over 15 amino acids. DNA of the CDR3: TGTGCCAGCAGTGAATTCAGGTTAGGTAGCAATGAGCAGTTCTTC. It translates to CASSEFRLGSNEQFF.